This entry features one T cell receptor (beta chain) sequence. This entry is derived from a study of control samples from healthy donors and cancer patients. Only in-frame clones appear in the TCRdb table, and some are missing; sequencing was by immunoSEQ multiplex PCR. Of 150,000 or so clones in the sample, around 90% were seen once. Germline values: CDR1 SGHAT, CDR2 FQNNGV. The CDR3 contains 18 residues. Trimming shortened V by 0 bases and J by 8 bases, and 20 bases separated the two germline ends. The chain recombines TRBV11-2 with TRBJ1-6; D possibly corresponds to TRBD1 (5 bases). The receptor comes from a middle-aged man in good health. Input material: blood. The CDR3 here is CASSLDSWGFSLYSPLHF. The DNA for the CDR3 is TGTGCCAGCAGCTTAGATTCATGGGGGTTTTCCCTATATTCACCCCTCCACTTT.